This T cell receptor beta chain derives from a study of vaccination and CD4 T cells after COVID-19. Background on the study: Post-COVID draws followed diagnosis by a median around 100 days (range 35 to 161). Overlapping spike pools from SARS-CoV-2 and HCoV-NL63, HCoV-OC43 and HCoV-229E served as culture stimuli.

The Oncomine TCR Beta short-read assay generated sequence data from the DNA of cultured CD4+ T cells. The genomic DNA was obtained from cultured CD4+ T cells by extraction with the QIAamp micro DNA kit. TCRdb independently ran MiXCR on the PCR reads; one entry per CDR3 protein. Of under 15,000 distinct CDR3 sequences in the sample, 50% to 75% are singletons; the top ten hold around 10%. Note on this clonotype: Antigen specificity is unknown.

Stated treatment: roughly 10-day PBMC culture with coronavirus spike peptide pools or control peptides (ViraFEST assay). This specimen was CD4+ T cells from blood, cultured in vitro, taken before SARS-CoV-2 vaccination. The source of this sequence is a human donor who had recovered from COVID-19.

CDR3 in amino acids: CASSFSARGLESPLHF. Written as DNA, the CDR3 is TGTGCCAGCAGTTTTTCCGCCAGGGGTCTAGAATCACCCCTCCACTTT. V usage is TRBV28 and J usage is TRBJ1-6; perhaps TRBD1 as D (6 bases). The CDR3 runs to 16 residues. Germline V lookup: CDR1 MDHEN, CDR2 SYDVKM. The V gene lost 3 bases and the J gene lost 10 bases, with 19 bases spanning the gap.